These 20 T cell receptor beta chains were sequenced from one sample in a study of blood T cell repertoires in COVID-19. TCRdb keeps only in-frame clones here, not all; method: immunoSEQ multiplex PCR. The sample shows hundreds of thousands of clones, around 87% of them seen only once. Specimen: PBMCs or T cells enriched from blood (not recorded which). Receptor source: a woman aged 45-65 years who had recovered from COVID-19.

The chain links TRBV18 to TRBJ2-3; possibly TRBD2 for D (6 bases). Germline CDR1 and CDR2: KGHSH and LQKENI. Trimming stripped 3 bases from V and 3 bases from J, with 13 bases between. The length of the CDR3 is 15 residues. CDR3 loop: CASSPRLDVTDTQYF. The CDR3 nucleotides read TGTGCCAGCTCACCCCGACTAGACGTAACAGATACGCAGTATTTT. The variable domain in full, completed from reference TRBV18 and TRBJ2-3, reads NAGVMQNPRHLVRRRGQEARLRCSPMKGHSHVYWYRQLPEEGLKFMVYLQKENIIDESGMPKERFSAEFPKEGPSILRIQQVVRGDSAAYFCASSPRLDVTDTQYFGPGTRLTVL.

CDR3 bases: TGTGCCAGCAGTTCCGGGACTAGCGCGCCCTACGAGCAGTACTTC. Protein sequence: CASSSGTSAPYEQYF. The rearrangement uses TRBV28 and TRBJ2-7, with 10 nucleotides matching TRBD2. The germline CDR1 and CDR2 sequences are MDHEN and SYDVKM. There are 15 residues in the CDR3. V dropped 4 bases and J dropped 2; count of bases not matched to a gene: 5. The whole variable domain, remainder taken from reference TRBV28 and TRBJ2-7, is DVKVTQSSRYLVKRTGEKVFLECVQDMDHENMFWYRQDPGLGLRLIYFSYDVKMKEKGDIPEGYSVSREKKERFSLILESASTNQTSMYLCASSSGTSAPYEQYFGPGTRLTVT.

The chain has TRBV7-3 and TRBJ1-1; 8 nucleotides align to TRBD1. V shed 5 bases and J 3 bases; nucleotides not matched to a gene: 2. The CDR3 extends over 13 amino acids. Germline CDR1 is SGHTA and CDR2 is FQGTGA. In nucleotides, the CDR3 is TGTGCCAGCAGCACACAGGGGGACACTGAAGCTTTCTTT. Translation: CASSTQGDTEAFF.

The genes are TRBV7-8 and TRBJ1-4; D is ambiguous. This CDR3 spans 16 amino acids. Germline lookup yields CDR1 SGHVS and CDR2 FQNEAQ. V dropped 7 bases and J dropped 1 base, with 16 bases sitting between them. CDR3 sequence: CASTIGVGKTNEKLFF. The CDR3 DNA reads as TGTGCCAGCACAATCGGGGTTGGTAAAACTAATGAAAAACTGTTTTTT.

The V call is TRBV27, the J call TRBJ2-7; D unclear. Germline V gene data show CDR1 as MNHEY and CDR2 as SMNVEV (reference sequence). The CDR3 is 14 residues long. The germline V and J ends were trimmed by 4 bases and 7 bases, with 17 bases remaining between them. The DNA for the CDR3 is TGTGCCAGCAGTTGGAGAGCTCCTTCGTCTGAGCAGTACTTC. Translating gives CASSWRAPSSEQYF.

This chain connects TRBV5-1 to TRBJ2-3, with D uncertain. This CDR3 region has 13 residues. V lost 4 bases, J lost 5 bases, and 11 bases lay in between. CDR1 and CDR2 (germline): SGHRS, YFSETQ. This CDR3 is CASSPYYGDTQYF. The CDR3 region has the DNA TGCGCCAGCAGCCCCTACTACGGAGATACGCAGTATTTT.

The chain is built from TRBV3-1 (or the pseudogene TRBV3-2) and TRBJ1-1; D gene unclear. Germline V gene data show CDR1 as LGHDT and CDR2 as YNNKEL (reference sequence). V lost 5 bases and J lost 3, with 16 bases in between. This CDR3 region has 15 residues. CDR3 coding DNA: TGTGCCAGCAGCTCAATCACACGTGTACACACTGAAGCTTTCTTT. Translating gives CASSSITRVHTEAFF.

V and J are TRBV27 and TRBJ2-7; perhaps TRBD1 as D (6 bases). CDR3 length: 14 amino acids. The V gene lost 3 bases and the J gene lost 2 bases, with 11 bases spanning the gap. Germline-derived CDR1 and CDR2 are MNHEY and SMNVEV (reference sequence). The CDR3 DNA is TGTGCCAGCAGTTTCACAGGGATCCCCTACGAGCAGTACTTC. It is translated as CASSFTGIPYEQYF.

V and J are TRBV2 and TRBJ1-5, with 8 bases aligning to TRBD1. The CDR3 runs to 15 residues. After removal of 2 bases from V and 6 bases from J, the junction contained 6 bases not matched to a gene. Germline assignment: CDR1 SNHLY and CDR2 FYNNEI. CDR3 sequence (DNA): TGTGCCAGCAGTGAAAGGACAGGGAGGTCTCAGCCCCAGCATTTT. It encodes CASSERTGRSQPQHF.

The chain recombines TRBV18 with TRBJ1-2; 9 bases map to TRBD1. Germline V gene data show CDR1 as KGHSH and CDR2 as LQKENI. There are 15 residues in the CDR3. J was trimmed by 3 bases and V by 3 bases; bases with no gene match: 5. CDR3 residues: CASSPRDRVDYGYTF. CDR3 DNA sequence: TGTGCCAGCTCACCCCGGGACAGGGTTGACTATGGCTACACCTTC.

The chain couples TRBV27 to TRBJ2-7; 9 nucleotides line up with TRBD2. The CDR3 runs to 17 residues. V shed 5 bases, J shed 0 bases, and the junction held 11 bases outside the gene matches. The V gene's germline CDR1 is MNHEY and CDR2 SMNVEV (reference sequence). The CDR3 loop is CASSPELAGVPSYEQYF. Here the CDR3 DNA reads TGTGCCAGCAGTCCGGAACTAGCGGGCGTGCCCTCCTACGAGCAGTACTTC.

The chain has TRBV5-6 and TRBJ2-1; 10 bases fit TRBD1. The CDR3 extends over 15 amino acids. The V gene end was trimmed by 3 bases and the J gene end by 1 base; junction bases not matched to a gene: 1. Germline V gene lookup returns CDR1 SGHDT and CDR2 YYEEEE. CDR3 nucleotides: TGTGCCAGCAGCTCGGGACAGGGGTCCTACAATGAGCAGTTCTTC. Amino acids: CASSSGQGSYNEQFF. Using reference TRBV5-6 and TRBJ2-1 for the parts outside the CDR3, the full variable domain is DAGVTQSPTHLIKTRGQQVTLRCSPKSGHDTVSWYQQALGQGPQFIFQYYEEEERQRGNFPDRFSGHQFPNYSSELNVNALLLGDSALYLCASSSGQGSYNEQFFGPGTRLTVL.

This clone was seen a single time. At one of its ends the junction is not consistent with the germline gene, which may arise from a read error. J is TRBJ1-6 and V is TRBV7-8; tentative D call: TRBD1 (6 bases). CDR1 and CDR2 from the germline V gene are SGHVS and FQNEAQ. This CDR3 is built from 14 residues. CDR3 region: CASSLDRNSSPLHF. CDR3 nucleotide sequence: TGTGCCAGCAGTTTAGACAGGAATAGTTCACCCCTCCACTTT. Drawing the rest from reference TRBV7-8 and TRBJ1-6, the complete variable domain is GAGVSQSPRYKVAKRGQDVALRCDPISGHVSLFWYQQALGQGPEFLTYFQNEAQLDKSGLPSDRFFAERPEGSVSTLKIQRTQQEDSAVYLCASSLDRNSSPLHFGNGTRLTVT.

The genes are TRBV28 and TRBJ1-3; TRBD1 is a possible D gene (5 bases). The germline V gene encodes CDR1 MDHEN and CDR2 SYDVKM. The CDR3 length is 14 residues. Trimming removed 5 bases at V and 0 bases at J, with 8 bases between. The chain's CDR3 is CASSRDSSGNTIYF. CDR3 sequence (DNA): TGTGCCAGCAGTCGCGACAGCTCTGGAAACACCATATATTTT.

The table lists this clone with many counts. Other DNA sequences in the same sample also yield this CDR3. This chain connects TRBV19 to TRBJ2-1; 7 nucleotides align to TRBD1. V gave up 2 bases and J gave up 6 bases; unmatched junction bases: 7. CDR1 is LNHDA, CDR2 SQIVND, per germline (reference sequence). The CDR3 covers 15 residues. The CDR3 DNA reads TGTGCCAGTAGTATATTCGGGACAGCACTCAATGAGCAGTTCTTC. As protein: CASSIFGTALNEQFF. Complete variable domain (other parts from reference TRBV19 and TRBJ2-1): DGGITQSPKYLFRKEGQNVTLSCEQNLNHDAMYWYRQDPGQGLRLIYYSQIVNDFQKGDIAEGYSVSREKKESFPLTVTSAQKNPTAFYLCASSIFGTALNEQFFGPGTRLTVL.

The J gene is TRBJ2-7, the V gene TRBV7-2; 7 nucleotides match TRBD1. This CDR3 spans 14 amino acids. V shed 4 bases, J shed 4 bases, and the junction held 7 bases outside the gene matches. The germline V gene encodes CDR1 SGHTA and CDR2 FQGNSA. In DNA form, the CDR3 reads TGTGCCAGCAGCTCCTCGGGACAGATATACGAGCAGTACTTC. It yields the protein CASSSSGQIYEQYF.

This sequence joins TRBV5-1 and TRBJ2-5; D not certain. This CDR3 region has 13 residues. Germline-derived CDR1 and CDR2 are SGHRS and YFSETQ. V was cut by 4 bases and J by 1 base, with 8 bases left in between. CDR3: CASSPPPQETQYF. CDR3 nucleotide sequence: TGCGCCAGCAGCCCTCCCCCCCAAGAGACCCAGTACTTC.

This chain links TRBV6-1 with TRBJ2-1, with D perhaps matching TRBD1 (6 bases). Trimming cost V 1 base and J 9 bases, with 10 bases left between them. Germline lookup yields CDR1 MNHNS and CDR2 SASEGT. The CDR3 is 13 amino acids. Here the CDR3 reads CASSEDTRGEQFF. CDR3 coding DNA: TGTGCCAGCAGTGAAGACACCAGGGGTGAGCAGTTCTTC.

The chain is built from TRBV18 and TRBJ2-3, with D possibly matching TRBD1 (6 bases). Looked up from germline, CDR1 is KGHSH and CDR2 is LQKENI. The CDR3 runs 15 residues. Deletions cut 4 bases from V and 0 bases from J, with 11 bases between. The CDR3 DNA reads as TGTGCCAGCTCACTAGGACAGTCTAGCACAGATACGCAGTATTTT. Its protein product is CASSLGQSSTDTQYF.

V is TRBV19 and J is TRBJ1-2; D remains ambiguous. Germline loops: CDR1 LNHDA, CDR2 SQIVND (reference sequence). V lost 4 bases, J lost 0 bases, and 9 bases lay in between. The CDR3 consists of 14 residues. The CDR3 is CASSRREANYGYTF. The CDR3 nucleotides read TGTGCCAGTAGTAGGCGGGAGGCTAACTATGGCTACACCTTC.